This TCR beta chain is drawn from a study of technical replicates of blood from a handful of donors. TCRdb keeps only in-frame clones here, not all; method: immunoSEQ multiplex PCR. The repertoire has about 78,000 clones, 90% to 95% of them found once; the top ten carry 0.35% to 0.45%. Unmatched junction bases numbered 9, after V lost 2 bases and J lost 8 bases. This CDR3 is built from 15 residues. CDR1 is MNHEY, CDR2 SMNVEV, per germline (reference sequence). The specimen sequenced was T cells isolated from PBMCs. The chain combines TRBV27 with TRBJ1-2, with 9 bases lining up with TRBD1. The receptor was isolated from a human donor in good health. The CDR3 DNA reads TGTGCCAGCAGTTTAAGTAGTAGGACAGGGGACGGCTACACCTTC. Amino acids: CASSLSSRTGDGYTF.